This T cell receptor (beta chain) was captured in a study of blood T cell repertoires in COVID-19. Per the study methods: Amplification with reference gene primers provided the estimates of nucleated cell counts. Only in-frame clones appear in the TCRdb table, and some are missing; sequencing was by immunoSEQ multiplex PCR. That table furnishes V, J and clone size, whereas the DNA furnished D and trimming. The table includes 200,000 to 250,000 clones, around nine tenths detected once. Germline V gene data show CDR1 as MGHDK and CDR2 as SYGVNS. The CDR3 length is 16 residues. Trimming took off 2 bases at V and 1 base at J, with 13 bases between the two ends.

Specimen: PBMCs or T cells enriched from blood (not recorded which). The clonotype comes from a man in his thirties or forties who had recovered from COVID-19. This sequence joins TRBV25-1 and TRBJ2-3, with TRBD2 as a possible D gene (6 bases). For the CDR3, the DNA is TGTGCCAGCAGTGAAAGGGCCCCGGGGGGCACAGATACGCAGTATTTT. This encodes CASSERAPGGTDTQYF. Full variable domain (outside the CDR3, taken from reference TRBV25-1 and TRBJ2-3): EADIYQTPRYLVIGTGKKITLECSQTMGHDKMYWYQQDPGMELHLIHYSYGVNSTEKGDLSSESTVSRIRTEHFPLTLESARPSHTSQYLCASSERAPGGTDTQYFGPGTRLTVL.